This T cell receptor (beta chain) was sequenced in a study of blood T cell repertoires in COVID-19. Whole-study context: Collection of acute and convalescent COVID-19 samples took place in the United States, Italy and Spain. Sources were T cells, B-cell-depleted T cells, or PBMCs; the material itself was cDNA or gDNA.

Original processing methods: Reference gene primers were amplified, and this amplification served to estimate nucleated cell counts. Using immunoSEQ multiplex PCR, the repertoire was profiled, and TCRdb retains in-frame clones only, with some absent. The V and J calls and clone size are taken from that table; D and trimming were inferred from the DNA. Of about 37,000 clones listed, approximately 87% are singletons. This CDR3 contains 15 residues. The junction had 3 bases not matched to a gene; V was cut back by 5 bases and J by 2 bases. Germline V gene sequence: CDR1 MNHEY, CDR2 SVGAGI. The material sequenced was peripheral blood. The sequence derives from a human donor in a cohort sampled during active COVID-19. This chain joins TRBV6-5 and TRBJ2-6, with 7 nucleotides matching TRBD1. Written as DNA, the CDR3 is TGTGCCAGCAGTCCAACAGGGGCTGGGGCCAACGTCCTGACTTTC. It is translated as CASSPTGAGANVLTF.